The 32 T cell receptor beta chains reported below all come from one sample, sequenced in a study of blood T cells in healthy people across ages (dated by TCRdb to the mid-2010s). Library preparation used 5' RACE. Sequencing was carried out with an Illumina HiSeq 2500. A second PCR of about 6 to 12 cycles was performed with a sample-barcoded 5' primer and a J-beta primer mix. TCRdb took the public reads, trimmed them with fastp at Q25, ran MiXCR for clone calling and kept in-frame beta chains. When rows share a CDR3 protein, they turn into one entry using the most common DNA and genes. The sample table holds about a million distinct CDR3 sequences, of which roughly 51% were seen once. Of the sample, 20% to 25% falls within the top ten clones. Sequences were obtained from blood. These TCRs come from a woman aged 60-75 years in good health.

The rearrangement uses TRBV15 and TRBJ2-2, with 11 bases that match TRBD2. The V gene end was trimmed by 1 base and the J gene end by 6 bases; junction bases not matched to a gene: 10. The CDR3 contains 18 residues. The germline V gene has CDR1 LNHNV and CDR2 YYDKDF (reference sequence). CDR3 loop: CATSRGGVLAGVPGELFF. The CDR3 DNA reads TGTGCCACCAGCAGAGGGGGGGTACTAGCGGGAGTACCCGGGGAGCTGTTTTTT.

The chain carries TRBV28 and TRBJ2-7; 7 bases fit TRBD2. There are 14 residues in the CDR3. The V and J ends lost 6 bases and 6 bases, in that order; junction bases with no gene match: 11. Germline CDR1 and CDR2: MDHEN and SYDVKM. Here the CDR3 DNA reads TGTGCCAGCAGGTTAGACGGGGGGTCCGGCGAGCAGTACTTC. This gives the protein CASRLDGGSGEQYF. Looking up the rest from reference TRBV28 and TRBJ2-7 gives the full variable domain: DVKVTQSSRYLVKRTGEKVFLECVQDMDHENMFWYRQDPGLGLRLIYFSYDVKMKEKGDIPEGYSVSREKKERFSLILESASTNQTSMYLCASRLDGGSGEQYFGPGTRLTVT.

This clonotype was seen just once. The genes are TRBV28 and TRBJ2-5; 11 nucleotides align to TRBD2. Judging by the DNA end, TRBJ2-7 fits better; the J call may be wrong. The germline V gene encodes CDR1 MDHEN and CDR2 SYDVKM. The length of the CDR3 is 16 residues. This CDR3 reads CASSLIASGRTYEQYF. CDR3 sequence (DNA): TGTGCCAGCAGTTTAATCGCTAGCGGGAGGACCTACGAGCAGTACTTC.

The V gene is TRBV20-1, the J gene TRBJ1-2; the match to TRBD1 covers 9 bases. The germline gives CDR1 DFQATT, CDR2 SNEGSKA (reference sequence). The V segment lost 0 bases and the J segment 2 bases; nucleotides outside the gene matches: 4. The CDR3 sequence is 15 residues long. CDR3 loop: CSARDAGQGNYGYTF. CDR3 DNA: TGCAGTGCTAGAGATGCTGGACAGGGGAACTATGGCTACACCTTC.

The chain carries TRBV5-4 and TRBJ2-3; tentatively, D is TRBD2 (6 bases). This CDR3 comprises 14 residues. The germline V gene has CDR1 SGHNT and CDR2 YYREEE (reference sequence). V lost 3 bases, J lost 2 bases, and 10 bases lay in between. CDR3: CASSSGLDTDTQYF. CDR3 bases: TGTGCCAGCAGCTCGGGACTCGACACAGATACGCAGTATTTT.

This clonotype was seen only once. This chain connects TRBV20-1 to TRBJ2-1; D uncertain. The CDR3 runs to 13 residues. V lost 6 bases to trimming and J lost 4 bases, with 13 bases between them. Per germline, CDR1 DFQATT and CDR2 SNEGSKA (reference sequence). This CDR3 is CSARNRVYNEQFF. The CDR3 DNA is TGCAGTGCCAGGAATCGGGTATACAATGAGCAGTTCTTC.

CDR3 region: CSAWGPGGAEAFF. CDR3 DNA: TGCAGTGCTTGGGGGCCCGGCGGCGCTGAAGCTTTCTTT. The chain combines TRBV20-1 with TRBJ1-1, with D perhaps TRBD1 (6 bases). The germline V gene has CDR1 DFQATT and CDR2 SNEGSKA (reference sequence). This CDR3 has 13 residues. V was cut by 5 bases and J by 6 bases, with 16 bases left in between.

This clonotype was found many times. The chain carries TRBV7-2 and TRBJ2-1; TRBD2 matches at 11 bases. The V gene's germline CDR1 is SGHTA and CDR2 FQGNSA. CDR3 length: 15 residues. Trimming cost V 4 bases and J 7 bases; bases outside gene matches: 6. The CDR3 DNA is TGTGCCAGCAGCTCCTTAGCGGGAGGGATAAATGAGCAGTTCTTC. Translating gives CASSSLAGGINEQFF.

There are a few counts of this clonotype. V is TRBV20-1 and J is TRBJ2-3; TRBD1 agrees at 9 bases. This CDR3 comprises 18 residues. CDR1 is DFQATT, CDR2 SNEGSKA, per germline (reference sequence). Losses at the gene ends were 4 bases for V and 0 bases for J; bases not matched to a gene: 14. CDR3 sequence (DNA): TGCAGTGCTACGGACAGGGGTTTAGTATTAGGAAGCACAGATACGCAGTATTTT. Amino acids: CSATDRGLVLGSTDTQYF.

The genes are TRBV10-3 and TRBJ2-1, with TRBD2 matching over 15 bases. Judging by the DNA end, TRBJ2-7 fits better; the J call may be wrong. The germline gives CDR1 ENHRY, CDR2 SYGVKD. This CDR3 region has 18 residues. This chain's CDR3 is CAISDGLAGGISYNEQYF. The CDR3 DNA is TGTGCCATCAGTGATGGACTAGCGGGAGGGATTTCCTACAATGAGCAGTACTTC.

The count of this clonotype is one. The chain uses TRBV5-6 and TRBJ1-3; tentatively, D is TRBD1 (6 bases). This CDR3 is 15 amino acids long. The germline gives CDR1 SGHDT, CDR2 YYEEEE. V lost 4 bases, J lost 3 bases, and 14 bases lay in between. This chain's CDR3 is CASSGGRYLGNTIYF. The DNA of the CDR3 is TGTGCCAGCAGCGGGGGGCGATACCTTGGAAACACCATATATTTT.

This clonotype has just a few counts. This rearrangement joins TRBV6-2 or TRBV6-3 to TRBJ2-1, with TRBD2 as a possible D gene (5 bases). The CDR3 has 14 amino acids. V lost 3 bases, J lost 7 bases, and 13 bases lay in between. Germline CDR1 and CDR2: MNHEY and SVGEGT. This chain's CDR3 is CASSYFSRGNEQFF. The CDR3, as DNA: TGTGCCAGCAGTTATTTTAGTAGAGGGAATGAGCAGTTCTTC.

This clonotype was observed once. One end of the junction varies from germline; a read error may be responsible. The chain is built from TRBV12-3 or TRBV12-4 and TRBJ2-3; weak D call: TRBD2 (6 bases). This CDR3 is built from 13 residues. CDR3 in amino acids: CASSWQGGDMQYF. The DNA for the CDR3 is TGTGCCAGCAGTTGGCAGGGAGGAGATATGCAGTATTTT.

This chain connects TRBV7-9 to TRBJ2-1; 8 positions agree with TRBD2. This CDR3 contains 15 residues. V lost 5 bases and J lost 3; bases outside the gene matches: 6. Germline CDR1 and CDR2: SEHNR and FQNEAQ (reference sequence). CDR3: CASSPAGGIYNEQFF. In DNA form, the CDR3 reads TGTGCCAGCAGCCCGGCGGGAGGAATCTACAATGAGCAGTTCTTC.

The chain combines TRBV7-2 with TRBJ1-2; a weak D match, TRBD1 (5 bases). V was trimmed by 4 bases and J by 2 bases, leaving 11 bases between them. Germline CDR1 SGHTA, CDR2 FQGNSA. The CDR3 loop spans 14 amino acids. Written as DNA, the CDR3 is TGTGCCAGCAGCTCTGGGGGGGAAAACTATGGCTACACCTTC. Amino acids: CASSSGGENYGYTF.

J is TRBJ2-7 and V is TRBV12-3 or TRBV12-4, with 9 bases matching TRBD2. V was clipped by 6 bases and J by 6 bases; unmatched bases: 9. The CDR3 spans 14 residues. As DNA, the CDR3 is TGTGCCAGCAGGTATAGCGGGAGTACAAGCGAGCAGTACTTC. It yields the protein CASRYSGSTSEQYF.

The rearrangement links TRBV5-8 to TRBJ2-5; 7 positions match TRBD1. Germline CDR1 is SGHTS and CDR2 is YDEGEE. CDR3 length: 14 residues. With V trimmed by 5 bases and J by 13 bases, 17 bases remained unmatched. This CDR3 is CASSSPTGLYELYF. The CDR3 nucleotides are TGTGCCAGCAGTTCCCCGACAGGGCTTTACGAGCTGTACTTC.

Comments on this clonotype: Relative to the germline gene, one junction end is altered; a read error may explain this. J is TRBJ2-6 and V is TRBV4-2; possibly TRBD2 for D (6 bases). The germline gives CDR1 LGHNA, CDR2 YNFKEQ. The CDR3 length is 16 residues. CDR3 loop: CASNQGEAQRANVLTF. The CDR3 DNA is TGTGCCAGCAACCAAGGGGAGGCCCAAAGGGCCAACGTCCTGACTTTC.

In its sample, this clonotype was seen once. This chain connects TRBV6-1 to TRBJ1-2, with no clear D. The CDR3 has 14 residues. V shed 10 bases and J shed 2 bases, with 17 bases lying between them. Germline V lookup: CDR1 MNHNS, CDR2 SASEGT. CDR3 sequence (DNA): TGTGCCAAACCTTCAGGAGTCCGAAACTATGGCTACACCTTC. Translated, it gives CAKPSGVRNYGYTF.

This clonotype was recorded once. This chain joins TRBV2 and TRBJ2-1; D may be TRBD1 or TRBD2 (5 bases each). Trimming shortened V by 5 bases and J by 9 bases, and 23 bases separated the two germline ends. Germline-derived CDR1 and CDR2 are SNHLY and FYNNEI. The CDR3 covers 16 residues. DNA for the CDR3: TGTGCCAGCAGTTCATCCGGGGCCATGAGTCTGGGTGAGCAGTTCTTC. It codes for CASSSSGAMSLGEQFF.

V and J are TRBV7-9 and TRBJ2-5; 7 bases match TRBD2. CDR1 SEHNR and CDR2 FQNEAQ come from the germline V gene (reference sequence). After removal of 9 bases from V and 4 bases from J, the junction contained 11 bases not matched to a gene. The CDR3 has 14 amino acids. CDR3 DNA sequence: TGTGCCAGTTCCAAGCGGGACCTTCGAGAGACCCAGTACTTC. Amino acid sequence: CASSKRDLRETQYF. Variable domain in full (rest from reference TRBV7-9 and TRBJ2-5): DTGVSQNPRHKITKRGQNVTFRCDPISEHNRLYWYRQTLGQGPEFLTYFQNEAQLEKSRLLSDRFSAERPKGSFSTLEIQRTEQGDSAMYLCASSKRDLRETQYFGPGTRLLVL.

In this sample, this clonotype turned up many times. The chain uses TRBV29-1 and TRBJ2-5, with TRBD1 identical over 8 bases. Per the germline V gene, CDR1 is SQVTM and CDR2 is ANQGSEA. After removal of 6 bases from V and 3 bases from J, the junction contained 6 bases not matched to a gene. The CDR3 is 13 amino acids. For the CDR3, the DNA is TGCAGCGTCGGGGGACAGGCGGAAGAGACCCAGTACTTC. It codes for CSVGGQAEETQYF.

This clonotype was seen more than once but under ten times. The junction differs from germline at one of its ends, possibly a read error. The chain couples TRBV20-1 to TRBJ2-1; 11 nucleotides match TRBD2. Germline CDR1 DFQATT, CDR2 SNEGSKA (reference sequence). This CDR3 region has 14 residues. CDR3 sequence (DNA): TGCAGTGCCAGAGTTGGACTAGCGGGCAATGAGCAGTTCTTC. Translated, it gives CSARVGLAGNEQFF.

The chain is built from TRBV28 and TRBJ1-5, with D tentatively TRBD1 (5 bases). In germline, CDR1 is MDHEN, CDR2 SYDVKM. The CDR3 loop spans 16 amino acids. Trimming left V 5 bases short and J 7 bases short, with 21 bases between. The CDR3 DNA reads TGTGCCAGCAGTCCAGAGACAGTTTATTGGAGACAGCCCCAGCATTTT. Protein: CASSPETVYWRQPQHF.

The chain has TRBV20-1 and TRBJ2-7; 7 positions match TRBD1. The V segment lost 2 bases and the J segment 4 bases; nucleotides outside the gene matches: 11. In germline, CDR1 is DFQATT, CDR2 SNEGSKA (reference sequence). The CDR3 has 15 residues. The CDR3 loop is CSARSDRVVVYEQYF. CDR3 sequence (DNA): TGCAGTGCTAGATCCGACAGGGTTGTTGTGTACGAGCAGTACTTC.

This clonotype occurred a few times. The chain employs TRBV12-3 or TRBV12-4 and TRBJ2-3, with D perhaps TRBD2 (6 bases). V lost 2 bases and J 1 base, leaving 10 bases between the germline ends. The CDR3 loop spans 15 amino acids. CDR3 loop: CASSLSGWRTDTQYF. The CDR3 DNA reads TGTGCCAGCAGTTTAAGCGGGTGGCGCACAGATACGCAGTATTTT.

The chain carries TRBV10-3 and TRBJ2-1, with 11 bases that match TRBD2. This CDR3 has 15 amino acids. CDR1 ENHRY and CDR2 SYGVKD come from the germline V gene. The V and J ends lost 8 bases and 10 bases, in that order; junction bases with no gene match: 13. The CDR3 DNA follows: TGTGCCATCGGTCGACTAGCGGGAACGAACGAAGAGCAGTTCTTC. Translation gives CAIGRLAGTNEEQFF.

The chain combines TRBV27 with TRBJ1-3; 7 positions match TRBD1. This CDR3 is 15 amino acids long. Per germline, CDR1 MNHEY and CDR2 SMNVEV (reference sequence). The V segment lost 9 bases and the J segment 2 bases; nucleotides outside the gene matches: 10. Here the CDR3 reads CASSPFQGAGNTIYF. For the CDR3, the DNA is TGTGCCAGTTCCCCATTCCAGGGGGCTGGAAACACCATATATTTT.

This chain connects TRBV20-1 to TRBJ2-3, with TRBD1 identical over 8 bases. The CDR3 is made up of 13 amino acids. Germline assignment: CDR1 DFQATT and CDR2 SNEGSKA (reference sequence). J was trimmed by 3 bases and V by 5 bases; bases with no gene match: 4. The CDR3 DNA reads TGCAGTGCTGAGACAGGGGAGACAGATACGCAGTATTTT. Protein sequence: CSAETGETDTQYF.

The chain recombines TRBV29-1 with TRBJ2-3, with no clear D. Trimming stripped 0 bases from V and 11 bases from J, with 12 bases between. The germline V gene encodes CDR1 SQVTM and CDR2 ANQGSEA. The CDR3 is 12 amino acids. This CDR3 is CSVEEGSQGQYF. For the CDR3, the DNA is TGCAGCGTTGAAGAAGGCAGTCAAGGGCAGTATTTT.

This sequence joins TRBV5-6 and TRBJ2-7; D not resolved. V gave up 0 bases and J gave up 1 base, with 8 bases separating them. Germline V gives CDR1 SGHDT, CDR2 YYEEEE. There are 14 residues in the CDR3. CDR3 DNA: TGTGCCAGCAGCTTGGAGGAGACATCCTACGAGCAGTACTTC. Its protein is CASSLEETSYEQYF.

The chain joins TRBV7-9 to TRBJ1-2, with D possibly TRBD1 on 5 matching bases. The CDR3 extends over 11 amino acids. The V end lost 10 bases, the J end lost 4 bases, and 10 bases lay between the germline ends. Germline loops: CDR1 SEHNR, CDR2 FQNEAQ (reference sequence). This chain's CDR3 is CATGDLYGYTF. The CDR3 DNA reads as TGTGCCACCGGGGACCTCTATGGCTACACCTTC.